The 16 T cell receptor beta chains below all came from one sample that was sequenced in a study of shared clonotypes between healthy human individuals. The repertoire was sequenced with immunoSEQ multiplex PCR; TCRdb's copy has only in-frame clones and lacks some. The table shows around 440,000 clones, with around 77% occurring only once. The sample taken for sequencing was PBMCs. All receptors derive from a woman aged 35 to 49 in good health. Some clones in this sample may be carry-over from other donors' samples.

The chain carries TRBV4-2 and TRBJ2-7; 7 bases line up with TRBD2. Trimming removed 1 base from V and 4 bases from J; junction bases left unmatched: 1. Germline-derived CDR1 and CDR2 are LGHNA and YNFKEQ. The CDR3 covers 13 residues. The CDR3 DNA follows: TGTGCCAGCAGCCAAGGGGGAGGGTACGAGCAGTACTTC. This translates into CASSQGGGYEQYF.

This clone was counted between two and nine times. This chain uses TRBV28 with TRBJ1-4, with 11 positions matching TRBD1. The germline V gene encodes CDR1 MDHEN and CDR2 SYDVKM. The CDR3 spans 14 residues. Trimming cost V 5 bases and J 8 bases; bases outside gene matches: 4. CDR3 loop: CASSVGTGGEKLFF. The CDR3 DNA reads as TGTGCCAGCAGTGTGGGGACAGGGGGAGAAAAACTGTTTTTT.

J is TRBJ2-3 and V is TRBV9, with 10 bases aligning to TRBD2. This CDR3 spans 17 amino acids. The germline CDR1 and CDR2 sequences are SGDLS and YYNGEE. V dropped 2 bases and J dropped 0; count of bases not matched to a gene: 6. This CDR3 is CASSVSLAGASTDTQYF. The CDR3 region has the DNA TGTGCCAGCAGCGTCAGTCTAGCGGGAGCTAGCACAGATACGCAGTATTTT.

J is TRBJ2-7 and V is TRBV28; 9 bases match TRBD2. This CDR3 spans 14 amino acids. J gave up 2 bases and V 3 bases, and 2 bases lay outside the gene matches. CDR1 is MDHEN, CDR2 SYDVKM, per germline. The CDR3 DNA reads TGTGCCAGCAGTTTGCGGGAGGGAGCCTACGAGCAGTACTTC. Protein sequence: CASSLREGAYEQYF.

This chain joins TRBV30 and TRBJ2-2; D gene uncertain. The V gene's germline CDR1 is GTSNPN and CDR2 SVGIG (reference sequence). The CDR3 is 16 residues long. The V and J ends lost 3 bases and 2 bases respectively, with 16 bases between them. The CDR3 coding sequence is TGTGCCTGGAGAGATGGGCGGAGTGCAAACACCGGGGAGCTGTTTTTT. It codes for CAWRDGRSANTGELFF.

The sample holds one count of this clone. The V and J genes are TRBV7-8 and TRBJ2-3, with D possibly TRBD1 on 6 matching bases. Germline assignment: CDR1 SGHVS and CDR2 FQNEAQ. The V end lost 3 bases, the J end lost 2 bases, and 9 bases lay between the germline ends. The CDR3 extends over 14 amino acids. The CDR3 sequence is CASSLTGVTDTQYF. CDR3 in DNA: TGTGCCAGCAGCTTGACAGGTGTCACAGATACGCAGTATTTT.

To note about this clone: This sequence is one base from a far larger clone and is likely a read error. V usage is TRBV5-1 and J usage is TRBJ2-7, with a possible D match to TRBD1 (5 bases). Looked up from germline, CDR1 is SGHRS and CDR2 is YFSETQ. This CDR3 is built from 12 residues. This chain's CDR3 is CASGSGAYDQYF. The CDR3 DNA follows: TGCGCCAGCGGATCTGGGGCGTACGATCAGTACTTC.

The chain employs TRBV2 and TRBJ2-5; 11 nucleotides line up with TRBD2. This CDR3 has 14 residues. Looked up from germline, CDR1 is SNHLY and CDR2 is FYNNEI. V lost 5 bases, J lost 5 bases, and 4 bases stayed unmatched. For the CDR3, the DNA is TGTGCCAGCAGTAGACTAGCGGGATCTGAGACCCAGTACTTC. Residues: CASSRLAGSETQYF.

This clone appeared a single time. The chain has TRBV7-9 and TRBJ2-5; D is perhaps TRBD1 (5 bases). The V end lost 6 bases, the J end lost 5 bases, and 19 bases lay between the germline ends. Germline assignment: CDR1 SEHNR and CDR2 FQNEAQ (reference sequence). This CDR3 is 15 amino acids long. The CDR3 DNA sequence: TGTGCCAGCAGTATGAAGGGGTGGGGTCTGGAGACCCAGTACTTC. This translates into CASSMKGWGLETQYF.

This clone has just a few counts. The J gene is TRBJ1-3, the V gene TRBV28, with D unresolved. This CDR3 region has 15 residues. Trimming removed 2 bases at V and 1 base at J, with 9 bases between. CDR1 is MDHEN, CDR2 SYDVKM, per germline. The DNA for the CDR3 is TGTGCCAGCAGTTTAAGTCGCGGGTCTGGAAACACCATATATTTT. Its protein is CASSLSRGSGNTIYF. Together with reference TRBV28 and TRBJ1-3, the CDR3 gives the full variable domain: DVKVTQSSRYLVKRTGEKVFLECVQDMDHENMFWYRQDPGLGLRLIYFSYDVKMKEKGDIPEGYSVSREKKERFSLILESASTNQTSMYLCASSLSRGSGNTIYFGEGSWLTVV.

CDR3: CASSGFVSSYNEQFF. For the CDR3, the DNA is TGTGCCAGCAGTGGGTTCGTAAGCTCCTACAATGAGCAGTTCTTC. The V gene is TRBV2, the J gene TRBJ2-1; D remains ambiguous. The CDR3 is 15 residues long. Per the germline V gene, CDR1 is SNHLY and CDR2 is FYNNEI. V was cut by 4 bases and J by 0 bases, with 10 bases left in between.

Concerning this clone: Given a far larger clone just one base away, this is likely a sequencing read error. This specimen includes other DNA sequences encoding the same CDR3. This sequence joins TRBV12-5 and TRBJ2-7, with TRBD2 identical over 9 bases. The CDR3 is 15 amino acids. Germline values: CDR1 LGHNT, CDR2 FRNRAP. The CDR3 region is CASGLAGTSSYEQYF. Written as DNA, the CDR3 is TGTGCTAGTGGTTTGGCAGGGACTAGCTCCTACGAGCAGTATTTC.

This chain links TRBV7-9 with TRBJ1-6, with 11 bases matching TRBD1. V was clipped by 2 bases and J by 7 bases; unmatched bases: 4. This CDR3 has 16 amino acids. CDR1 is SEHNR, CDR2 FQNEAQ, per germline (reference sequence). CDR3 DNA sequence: TGTGCCAGCAGCTTATTCCGGGACAGGGGGAATTCACCCCTCCACTTT. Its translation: CASSLFRDRGNSPLHF.

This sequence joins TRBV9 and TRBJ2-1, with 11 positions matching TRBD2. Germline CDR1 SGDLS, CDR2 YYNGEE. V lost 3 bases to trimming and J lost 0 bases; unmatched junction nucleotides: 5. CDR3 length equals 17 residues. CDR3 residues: CASSGRTSGPSYNEQFF. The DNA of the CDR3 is TGTGCCAGCAGCGGACGGACTAGCGGGCCCTCCTACAATGAGCAGTTCTTC.

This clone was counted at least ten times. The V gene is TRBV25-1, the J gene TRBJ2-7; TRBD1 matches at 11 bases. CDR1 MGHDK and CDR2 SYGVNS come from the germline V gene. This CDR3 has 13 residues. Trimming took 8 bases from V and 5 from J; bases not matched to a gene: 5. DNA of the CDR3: TGTGCCAGCGGGGGACAGGGGGTGAACGAGCAGTACTTC. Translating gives CASGGQGVNEQYF.

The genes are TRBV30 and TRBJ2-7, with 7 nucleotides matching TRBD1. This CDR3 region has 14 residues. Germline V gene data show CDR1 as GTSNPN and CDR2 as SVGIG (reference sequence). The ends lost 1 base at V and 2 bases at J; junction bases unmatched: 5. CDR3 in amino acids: CAWSGDRATYEQYF. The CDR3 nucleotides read TGTGCCTGGAGTGGCGACAGGGCAACCTACGAGCAGTACTTC.